Detailed here is one T cell receptor (beta chain). Other DNA sequences within the sample encode an identical CDR3. Between the trimmed V and J ends, which lost 1 base and 5 bases, there was a span of 8 bases. The germline CDR1 and CDR2 sequences are SGHTA and FQGNSA. The CDR3 consists of 13 residues. The entry originates in a study of shared clonotypes between healthy human individuals. Over several immunoSEQ plates, each subset's genomic DNA was distributed in even portions. TCRdb's copy holds only in-frame clones and misses some; the assay was immunoSEQ multiplex PCR. The sample lists about 2 million clones, over 85% occurring once.

The sequenced sample consisted of naive CD4+ T cells sorted from blood. This sample's subset: CD45RA+ positively selected. The J gene is TRBJ2-5, the V gene TRBV7-2; D unresolved. This TCR derives from a man in his late teens or twenties in good health. The CDR3 sequence is CASSLGVGETQYF. CDR3 nucleotides: TGTGCCAGCAGCTTAGGAGTCGGGGAGACCCAGTACTTC.